This entry lists 19 T cell receptor beta chains sequenced from one sample in a study of tumor-infiltrating lymphocytes in primary liver carcinoma. Unsorted whole blood supplied the blood RNA, and germline DNA was isolated too. Synthesis of TCR beta cDNA was carried out from around 500 ng total RNA with a constant-region primer. Three nested multiplex PCR rounds of slightly modified ARM-PCR generated TCR beta libraries. Forward primers for TRBV1-TRBV30 and a C-beta reverse primer served the first two PCR rounds, at roughly 10 cycles each. TCRdb redid the calling of the multiplex PCR reads with MiXCR, one entry per CDR3 protein. The data contain 300,000 to 350,000 distinct CDR3 sequences, 65% of them singletons. The sequenced sample was peripheral blood. All receptors derive from a man aged 35-49 years with primary liver carcinoma and hepatitis B virus infection.

The chain has TRBV7-9 and TRBJ1-4, with D possibly TRBD1 on 6 matching bases. The ends were cut back, 5 bases at V and 10 bases at J, with 17 bases in the middle. The CDR3 length is 14 residues. The germline V gene encodes CDR1 SEHNR and CDR2 FQNEAQ (reference sequence). The CDR3 protein is CASSPTGAAGKLFF. DNA for the CDR3: TGTGCCAGCAGCCCGACGGGGGCCGCGGGAAAACTGTTTTTT.

A remark on this clonotype: A much larger clone differs from this one at a single base, so this may be a read error. The chain employs TRBV11-2 and TRBJ1-3; D ambiguous. Trimming pared 11 bases from V and 1 base from J, leaving 12 bases between. This CDR3 is built from 13 residues. Germline assignment: CDR1 SGHAT and CDR2 FQNNGV. The CDR3 DNA reads TGTGCCGTCAGCTTAGAGTCTGGAAACACCATATATTTT. This sequence encodes CAVSLESGNTIYF.

A word on this clonotype: This could be a read error, since a much larger clone is one nucleotide away. V and J are TRBV6-1 and TRBJ1-5; D is uncertain. Looked up from germline, CDR1 is MNHNS and CDR2 is SASEGT. The CDR3 extends over 14 amino acids. The CDR3 reads CVSSRTDGIQPQHF. The CDR3 region has the DNA TGTGTCAGCAGCAGGACGGATGGGATTCAGCCCCAGCATTTT.

This clonotype was picked up a small number of times. A read error may explain this, as a much larger clone is one base away. The V gene is TRBV6-5, the J gene TRBJ1-5; TRBD1 matches at 8 bases. CDR1 and CDR2 from the germline V gene are MNHEY and SVGAGI. The CDR3 totals 14 residues. The CDR3 region has the DNA TGTGTCAGCAGGAGGACAGGGCGCAATCAGCCCCAGCATTTT. This codes for CVSRRTGRNQPQHF.

This clonotype was picked up many times. The chain employs TRBV10-1 and TRBJ2-2; no reliable D call. CDR1 and CDR2 (germline): WNHNN, SYGVQD (reference sequence). The CDR3 consists of 13 residues. Trimming stripped 5 bases from V and 4 bases from J, with 8 bases between. The CDR3 sequence is CASSPRTTGELFF. The CDR3 DNA is TGCGCCAGCAGTCCTAGGACCACCGGGGAGCTGTTTTTT.

As concerns this clonotype: A junction boundary mismatches the germline segment, possibly from a read error. V gene TRBV7-8 combines with J gene TRBJ2-5, with 8 bases aligning to TRBD2. The CDR3 sequence is 15 residues long. Germline CDR1 SGHVS, CDR2 FQNEAQ. The CDR3 nucleotides read TGTGCCAGCAGTTTACTAGCGGAAGAGGCAGAGACCCAGTGCTTC. Encoded protein: CASSLLAEEAETQCF.

A note on this clonotype: The junction does not match germline at one end; this may be a read error. The rearrangement joins TRBV29-1 to TRBJ2-3; a possible D gene is TRBD2 (5 bases). The V gene's germline CDR1 is SQVTM and CDR2 ANQGSEA. The CDR3 contains 13 residues. This CDR3 reads CSVREVVADTQYF. DNA of the CDR3: TGTAGCGTCAGAGAAGTAGTGGCAGATACGCAGTATTTT.

Of note for this clonotype: A much larger clone lies a single base off, so this may be a read error. This chain joins TRBV4-2 and TRBJ2-7; the D is unclear. Germline CDR1 is LGHNA and CDR2 is YNFKEQ. The CDR3 sequence is 12 residues long. CDR3 sequence: CAISQESNEQYF. The CDR3 nucleotides are TGTGCCATCAGCCAAGAAAGTAACGAGCAGTACTTC.

This chain uses TRBV20-1 with TRBJ2-1; a possible D gene is TRBD1 (6 bases). The CDR3 has 15 amino acids. The germline V gene encodes CDR1 DFQATT and CDR2 SNEGSKA (reference sequence). Between the trimmed V and J ends, which lost 0 bases and 4 bases, there was a span of 13 bases. CDR3 bases: TGCAGTGCTAGAGATCGCGAGACAGGATACAATGAGCAGTTCTTC. Encoded protein: CSARDRETGYNEQFF.

As concerns this clonotype: Its ends do not fully match the called genes, so a read error is possible. The chain employs TRBV11-2 and TRBJ2-7; 9 bases line up with TRBD2. CDR3 size: 15 residues. Per the germline V gene, CDR1 is SGHAT and CDR2 is FQNNGV. CDR3 nucleotide sequence: TGTGCCAGCAGCCCTTCCGGGACTAGCTGCTACGAGCGGTACTTC. Residues: CASSPSGTSCYERYF.

Remarks on this clonotype: Mismatch with germline at one junction end may stem from a read error. This chain joins TRBV29-1 and TRBJ2-2, with D perhaps matching TRBD1 (6 bases). Germline V gene sequence: CDR1 SQVTM, CDR2 ANQGSEA. The CDR3 is 11 residues long. The CDR3: CSAQHAGELSF. In DNA form, the CDR3 reads TGCAGCGCCCAGCACGCAGGGGAGCTGTCTTTT.

Points on this clonotype: At one end the junction does not follow the germline gene, possibly because of a read error. The genes are TRBV5-4 and TRBJ2-2; D is uncertain. The CDR3 has 13 residues. Germline V CDR1 and CDR2: SGHNT, YYREEE (reference sequence). The CDR3 region has the DNA TGTGGCAGCCACAAGTCGAACACCGGGGAGCTGTTTTTT. Translating it yields CGSHKSNTGELFF.

To note about this clonotype: Its ends do not fully match the called genes, so a read error is possible. This chain uses TRBV6-1 with TRBJ1-1; D is ambiguous. Germline V gives CDR1 MNHNS, CDR2 SASEGT. The CDR3 loop spans 14 amino acids. The CDR3 DNA reads as TGTACCAGCAGTATGGACCGATCGAACACTGAAGCTTTCTTT. Its translation: CTSSMDRSNTEAFF.

The V and J genes are TRBV6-6 and TRBJ1-1; D is ambiguous. V dropped 2 bases and J dropped 3 bases, with 10 bases sitting between them. The CDR3 is 14 residues long. Germline CDR1 MNHNY, CDR2 SVGAGI (reference sequence). CDR3: CASSYLWPDTEAFF. Here the CDR3 DNA reads TGTGCCAGCAGTTACCTGTGGCCTGACACTGAAGCTTTCTTT.

This clonotype has more than one count but fewer than ten. This chain links TRBV5-5 with TRBJ2-1, with TRBD2 as a possible D gene (6 bases). The CDR3 covers 15 residues. The V end lost 1 base, the J end lost 0 bases, and 8 bases lay between the germline ends. Germline V gene data show CDR1 as SGHKS and CDR2 as YYEKEE (reference sequence). CDR3: CASSLLASSYNEQFF. As DNA, the CDR3 is TGTGCCAGCAGCTTGCTAGCGAGCTCCTACAATGAGCAGTTCTTC.

Turning to this clonotype: This may arise from a read error, as a much more abundant clone is one base away. The chain joins TRBV6-1 to TRBJ1-1; the match to TRBD1 covers 8 bases. Germline V gene data show CDR1 as MNHNS and CDR2 as SASEGT. V lost 5 bases, J lost 4 bases, and 3 bases stayed unmatched. The CDR3 is 13 amino acids. The CDR3: CASSIGQGTEAFF. DNA of the CDR3: TGTGCCAGCAGTATTGGACAGGGCACTGAAGCTTTCTTT.

This clonotype appeared many times. The V call is TRBV6-1, the J call TRBJ1-5; 9 nucleotides agree with TRBD1. CDR3 length equals 15 residues. J gave up 4 bases and V 6 bases, and 7 bases lay outside the gene matches. The germline V gene encodes CDR1 MNHNS and CDR2 SASEGT. CDR3 residues: CASRTQGATNQPQHF. In DNA form, the CDR3 reads TGTGCCAGCAGGACACAGGGGGCTACAAATCAGCCCCAGCATTTT.

This clonotype is a singleton in its sample. This sequence joins TRBV11-1 and TRBJ2-1; D might be TRBD2 (6 bases). The CDR3 runs 17 residues. From germline, CDR1 is SGHAT and CDR2 FQDESV (reference sequence). The germline V and J ends were trimmed by 5 bases and 3 bases, with 20 bases remaining between them. The CDR3 DNA sequence: TGTGCCAGCAGCAAGAGGCCTAGCGCGACATTCTACAATGAGCAGTTCTTC. It encodes CASSKRPSATFYNEQFF.

The chain couples TRBV20-1 to TRBJ2-1, with 7 bases lining up with TRBD2. This CDR3 has 15 residues. The junction had 11 bases not matched to a gene; V was cut back by 2 bases and J by 7 bases. Germline lookup yields CDR1 DFQATT and CDR2 SNEGSKA (reference sequence). The CDR3 reads CSARSGGSPRNEQFF. As DNA, the CDR3 is TGCAGTGCTAGATCTGGCGGGAGCCCGAGGAATGAGCAGTTCTTC.